This T cell receptor (beta chain) was documented in a study of cytomegalovirus exposure and HLA in healthy donors. It was with 60 Vbeta and 13 Jbeta primers that the PCR ran. In the study's own analysis: In a later analysis, around 10 million of 75 million to 90 million unique beta chains occurred in at least two donors. Repertoires were generated with immunoSEQ multiplex PCR, while TCRdb's copy carries only in-frame clones and drops some. V, J and clone size derive from that table, while D and trimming were established from the DNA sequence. The sample holds 170,000 or so clones, less than 90% seen once. V lost 4 bases, J lost 8 bases, and 6 bases stayed unmatched. Germline V gives CDR1 SGHNT, CDR2 YYREEE (reference sequence). The CDR3 contains 14 residues.

Input material: PBMCs. The V call is TRBV5-4, the J call TRBJ1-6, with TRBD1 identical over 7 bases. The sequence was obtained from a young man in good health and CMV-seronegative. The CDR3 DNA reads TGTGCCAGCAGCCGCGGGACAGTCGATTCACCCCTCCACTTT. Its protein product is CASSRGTVDSPLHF.